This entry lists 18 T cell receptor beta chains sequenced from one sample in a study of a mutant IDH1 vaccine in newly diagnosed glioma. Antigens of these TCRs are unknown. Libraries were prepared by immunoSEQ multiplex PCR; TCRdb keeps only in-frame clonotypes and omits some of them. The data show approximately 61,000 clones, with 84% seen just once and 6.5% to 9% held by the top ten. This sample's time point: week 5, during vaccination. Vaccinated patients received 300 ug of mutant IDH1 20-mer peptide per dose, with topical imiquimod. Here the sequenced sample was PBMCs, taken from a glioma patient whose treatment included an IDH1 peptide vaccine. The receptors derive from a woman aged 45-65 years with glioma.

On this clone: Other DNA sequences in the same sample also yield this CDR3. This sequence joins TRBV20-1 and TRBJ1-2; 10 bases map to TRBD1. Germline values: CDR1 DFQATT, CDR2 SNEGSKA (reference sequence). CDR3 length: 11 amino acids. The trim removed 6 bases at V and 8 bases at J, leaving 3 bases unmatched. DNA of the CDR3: TGCAGTGCCCGGACAGGGGGAGGCTACACCTTC. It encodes CSARTGGGYTF.

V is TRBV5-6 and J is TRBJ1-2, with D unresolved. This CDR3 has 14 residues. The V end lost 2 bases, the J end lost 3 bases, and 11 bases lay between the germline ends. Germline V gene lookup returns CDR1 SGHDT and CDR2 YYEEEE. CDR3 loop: CASSLGGNHYGYTF. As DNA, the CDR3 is TGTGCCAGCAGCTTAGGAGGGAACCACTATGGCTACACCTTC.

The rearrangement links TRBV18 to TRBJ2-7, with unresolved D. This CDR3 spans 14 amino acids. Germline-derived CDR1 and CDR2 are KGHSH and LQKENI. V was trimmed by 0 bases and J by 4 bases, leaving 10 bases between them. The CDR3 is CASSPPGRPYEQYF. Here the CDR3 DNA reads TGTGCCAGCTCACCACCCGGCAGACCTTACGAGCAGTACTTC.

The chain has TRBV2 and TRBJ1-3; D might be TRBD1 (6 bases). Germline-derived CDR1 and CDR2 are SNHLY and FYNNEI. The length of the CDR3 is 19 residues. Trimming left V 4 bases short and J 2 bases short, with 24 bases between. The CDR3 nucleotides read TGTGCCAGCAGTGTGTCCGGGGAGCGGGTGACAGGCCCTGGAAACACCATATATTTT. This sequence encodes CASSVSGERVTGPGNTIYF.

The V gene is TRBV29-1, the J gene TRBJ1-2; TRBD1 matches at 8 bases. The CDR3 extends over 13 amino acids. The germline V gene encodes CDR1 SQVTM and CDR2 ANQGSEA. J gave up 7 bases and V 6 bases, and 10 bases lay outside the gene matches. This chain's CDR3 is CSVLTWTGFGYTF. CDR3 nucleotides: TGCAGCGTCCTTACGTGGACAGGGTTTGGCTACACCTTC.

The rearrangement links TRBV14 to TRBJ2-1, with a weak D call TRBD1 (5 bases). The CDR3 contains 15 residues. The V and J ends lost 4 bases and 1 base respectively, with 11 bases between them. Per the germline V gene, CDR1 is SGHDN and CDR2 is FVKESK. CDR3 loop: CASSRVGESYNEQFF. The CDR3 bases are TGTGCCAGCAGCCGCGTAGGGGAATCCTACAATGAGCAGTTCTTC.

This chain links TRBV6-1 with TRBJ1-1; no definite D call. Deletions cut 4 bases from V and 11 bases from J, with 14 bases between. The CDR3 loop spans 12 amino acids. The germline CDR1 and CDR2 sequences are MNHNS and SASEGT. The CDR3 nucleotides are TGTGCCAGCAGTGGCTCCCTTAAGAGGGCTTTCTTT. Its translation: CASSGSLKRAFF.

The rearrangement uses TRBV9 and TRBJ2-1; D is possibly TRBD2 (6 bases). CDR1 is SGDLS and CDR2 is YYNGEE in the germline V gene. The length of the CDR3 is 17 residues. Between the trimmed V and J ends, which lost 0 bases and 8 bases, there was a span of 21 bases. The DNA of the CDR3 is TGTGCCAGCAGCGTAGTATCCGGAGGGAAGGGGAGGCATGAGCAGTTCTTC. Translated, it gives CASSVVSGGKGRHEQFF.

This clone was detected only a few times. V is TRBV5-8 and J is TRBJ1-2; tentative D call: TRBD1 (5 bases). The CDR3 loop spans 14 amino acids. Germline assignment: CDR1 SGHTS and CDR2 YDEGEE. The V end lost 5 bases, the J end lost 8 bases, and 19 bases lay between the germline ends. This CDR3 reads CASSQGREASGYTF. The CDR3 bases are TGTGCCAGCAGTCAGGGCAGGGAGGCTTCGGGCTACACCTTC.

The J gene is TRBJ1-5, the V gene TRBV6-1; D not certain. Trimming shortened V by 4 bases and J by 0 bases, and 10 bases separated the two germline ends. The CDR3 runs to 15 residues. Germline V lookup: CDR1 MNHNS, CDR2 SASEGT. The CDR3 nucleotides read TGTGCCAGCAGTGTTGGAGACCATAGCAATCAGCCCCAGCATTTT. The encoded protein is CASSVGDHSNQPQHF.

CDR3 DNA: TGTGCCAGCAGCGTAGTTGGGGACTCGAACACCGGGGAGCTGTTTTTT. This codes for CASSVVGDSNTGELFF. This chain links TRBV9 with TRBJ2-2, with D possibly being TRBD2 (6 bases). This CDR3 has 16 residues. V lost 0 bases and J 0 bases, leaving 9 bases between the germline ends. Germline assignment: CDR1 SGDLS and CDR2 YYNGEE. The full variable domain, in which reference TRBV9 and TRBJ2-2 provide the parts outside the CDR3, is DSGVTQTPKHLITATGQRVTLRCSPRSGDLSVYWYQQSLDQGLQFLIQYYNGEERAKGNILERFSAQQFPDLHSELNLSSLELGDSALYFCASSVVGDSNTGELFFGEGSRLTVL.

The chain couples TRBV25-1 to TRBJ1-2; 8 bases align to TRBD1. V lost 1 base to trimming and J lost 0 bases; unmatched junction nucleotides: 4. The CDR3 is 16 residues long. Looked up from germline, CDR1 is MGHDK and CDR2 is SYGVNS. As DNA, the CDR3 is TGTGCCAGCAGTGAATCGGGGACAGGATCTAACTATGGCTACACCTTC. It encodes CASSESGTGSNYGYTF.

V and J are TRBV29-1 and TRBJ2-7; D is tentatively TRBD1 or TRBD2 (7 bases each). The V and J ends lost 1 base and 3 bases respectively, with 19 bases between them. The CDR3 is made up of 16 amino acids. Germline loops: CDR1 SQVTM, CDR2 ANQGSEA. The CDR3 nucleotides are TGCAGCGTTGAAGGGGGGAGGGACAGTAACAGCTACGAGCAGTACTTC. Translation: CSVEGGRDSNSYEQYF.

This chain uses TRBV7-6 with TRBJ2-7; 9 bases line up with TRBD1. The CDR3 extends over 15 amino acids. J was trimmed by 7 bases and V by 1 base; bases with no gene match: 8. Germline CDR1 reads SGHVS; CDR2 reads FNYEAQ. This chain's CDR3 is CASSLGQGGILEQYF. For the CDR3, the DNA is TGTGCCAGCAGCTTAGGACAGGGGGGGATTCTGGAGCAGTACTTC.

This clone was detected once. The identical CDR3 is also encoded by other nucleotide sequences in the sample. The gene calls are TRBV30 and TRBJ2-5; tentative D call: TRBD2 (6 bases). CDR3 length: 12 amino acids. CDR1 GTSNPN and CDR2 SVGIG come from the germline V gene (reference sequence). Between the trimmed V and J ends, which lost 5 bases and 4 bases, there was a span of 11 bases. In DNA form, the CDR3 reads TGTGCCTGGGGGACTGGGGTAGAGACCCAGTACTTC. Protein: CAWGTGVETQYF.

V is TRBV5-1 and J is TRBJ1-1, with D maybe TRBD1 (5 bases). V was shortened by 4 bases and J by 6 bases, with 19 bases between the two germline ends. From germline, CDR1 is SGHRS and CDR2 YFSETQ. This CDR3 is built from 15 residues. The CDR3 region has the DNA TGCGCCAGCAGCATGGGACGTCAGACGAGGCCTGAAGCTTTCTTT. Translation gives CASSMGRQTRPEAFF.

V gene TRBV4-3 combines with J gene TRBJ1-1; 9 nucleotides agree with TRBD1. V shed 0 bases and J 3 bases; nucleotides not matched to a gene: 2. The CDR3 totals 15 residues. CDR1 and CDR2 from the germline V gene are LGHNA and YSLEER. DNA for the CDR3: TGCGCCAGCAGCCAAGAGGGACAGGGACACACTGAAGCTTTCTTT. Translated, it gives CASSQEGQGHTEAFF.

This chain's CDR3 is CASSLIDRGPSGYTF. As DNA, the CDR3 is TGCGCCAGCAGCTTGATCGACAGGGGGCCCTCCGGCTACACCTTC. V usage is TRBV5-1 and J usage is TRBJ1-2, with 10 bases that match TRBD1. This CDR3 is built from 15 residues. Germline CDR1 and CDR2: SGHRS and YFSETQ. The ends lost 1 base at V and 8 bases at J; junction bases unmatched: 8. Looking up the rest from reference TRBV5-1 and TRBJ1-2 gives the full variable domain: KAGVTQTPRYLIKTRGQQVTLSCSPISGHRSVSWYQQTPGQGLQFLFEYFSETQRNKGNFPGRFSGRQFSNSRSEMNVSTLELGDSALYLCASSLIDRGPSGYTFGSGTRLTVV.